This T cell receptor (beta chain) was sequenced for a study of Ad26.COV2.S vaccination and SARS-CoV-2 variants (dated by TCRdb to the early 2020s). About the full investigation: Vaccine-arm donors were drawn from COV1001, a multicentre, randomized, double-blind, placebo-controlled phase I-IIa trial of Ad26.COV2.S in healthy adults. Trial participants were randomized into five groups of five, in which low-dose or high-dose Ad26.COV2.S was given once or twice, or placebo was given on both occasions. Sequencing of the TCRbeta repertoire served to evaluate the specificity and breadth of SARS-CoV-2-reactive T cell receptors following Ad26.COV2.S vaccination. A total of approximately 30 samples were included in the TCR-sequenced set, comprising 19 Ad26.COV2.S vaccine recipients, 5 placebo recipients and 8 SARS-CoV-2 convalescent individuals. Ad26.COV2.S was administered intramuscularly at a dose of 5x10^10 or 1x10^11 viral particles, either as one shot or as two shots given 56 days apart. Investigators remained blinded to trial group allocation during experiments and outcome assessment.

What the study reported, not specific to this receptor: Vaccine and placebo recipients had similar non-spike TCR breadth, a finding consistent with the vaccine containing only spike. Comparing responses between vaccine doses or regimens was not something the study was powered to do. After vaccination, spike-specific CD8+ and CD4+ T cell responses were reported to show substantial breadth. It was noted by the authors that total T cell responses may have been underestimated by the TCR breadth and depth analyses. Higher spike-specific TCR breadth was observed in Ad26.COV2.S recipients than in placebo recipients (P = 0.0014).

The immunoSEQ Assay was used to sequence TCRbeta CDR3 regions. After extraction, genomic DNA underwent amplification by bias-controlled multiplex PCR, followed by high-throughput sequencing. The published analysis was carried out like this. Collapsing and filtering of sequences were performed to quantify the absolute abundance of each unique TCRbeta CDR3 region. T cell fraction was estimated by normalizing TCRbeta template counts to usable DNA, with usable DNA measured through amplification of reference genes found in all nucleated cells. Repertoire TCRs were annotated as SARS-CoV-2-specific by exact matching of V gene, CDR3 amino acid sequence and J gene to a known reactive TCR set. MIRA supplied the reference SARS-CoV-2 TCR set, which was filtered for enrichment in COVID-19-positive ImmuneCODE repertoires so that public or cross-reactive TCRs were removed. Using the MIRA antigens, annotated TCRs were further analysed by specific ORF or by position within an ORF. Breadth was defined as the number of annotated unique rearrangements divided by the total number of unique productive rearrangements, and depth was defined as the summed frequency of the annotated unique rearrangements. Two-sided Wilcoxon rank-sum tests were applied when comparing TCR breadth between groups. Imported from immuneACCESS, the table was reduced by TCRdb to in-frame sequences with V and J called. These copies leave out some clones; in studies compared against another copy, an unresolved V gene accounts for under half, and the cause of the remainder is not known. That table is the source of V, J and clone size, and D and trimming were worked out from the DNA. The sample records about 400,000 clones, around 93% of which are singletons. Of the sample, approximately 1.6% is held by the ten largest clones.

In regard to this clone: Which antigen it targets is not known. No much larger clone is present one base from it, and per-base qualities are unavailable.

This specimen's treatment or condition label, per the study, means: about 20 received Ad26.COV2.S at low or high dose, single or two shots; about 5 received placebo; per-sample allocation not given. Repertoires of vaccine and placebo recipients were sequenced from samples collected on day 63 after the first injection. Between 29 July and 7 August 2020, Cohort 1b enrolled about two dozen adults aged 18-55 years at one site in Boston, USA. Ad26.COV2.S was a replication-incompetent adenovirus type 26 vector that expressed a prefusion-stabilized SARS-CoV-2 spike protein derived from the original Wuhan strain. This receptor was identified in a person between 18 and 65 years old who received the Ad26.COV2.S COVID-19 vaccine or a placebo. The sample here was peripheral blood, taken in a trial of Ad26.COV2.S vaccine versus placebo.

The CDR3 reads as follows: CASSQTGARGANVLTF. Read as DNA, the sequence is TGCGCCAGCAGCCAGACAGGGGCCAGGGGGGCCAACGTCCTGACTTTC. The rearranged chain carries TRBV4-1 and TRBJ2-6; 8 central nucleotides agree with TRBD1. The CDR3 measures 16 amino acids from cysteine to phenylalanine. Solely the CDR3 DNA is kept, with 48 bases framed from the first base. After removal of 3 bases from V and 4 bases from J, the junction retains 5 bases not matched to a gene. The germline V gene yields MGHRA for CDR1 and YSYEKL for CDR2.